A single sample is the source of the 26 T cell receptor beta chains below, sequenced in a study of Graves' ophthalmopathy and Graves' hyperthyroidism. CDR3 regions of TCR beta were amplified from RNA transcripts. The workflow started with a first-round RT-PCR run with HTBI primers and then moved on to a second-round multiplex PCR. Each CDR3 protein is one row after TCRdb ran MiXCR on the multiplex PCR reads. Here the sample spans around 340,000 distinct CDR3 sequences, roughly 15% being singletons. The sample comprised peripheral blood. The receptors originated from an adult man with Graves' ophthalmopathy.

J is TRBJ2-7 and V is TRBV20-1; 8 bases fit TRBD2. With 6 bases clipped from V and 7 bases from J, the junction kept 14 bases outside the gene matches. There are 14 residues in the CDR3. In germline, CDR1 is DFQATT, CDR2 SNEGSKA (reference sequence). For the CDR3, the DNA is TGCAGTGCCGGAGGACCAGCGGGAGATGGTGAGCAGTACTTC. Its protein is CSAGGPAGDGEQYF.

This clonotype has ten or more counts. The chain is built from TRBV10-3 and TRBJ1-2, with 8 positions matching TRBD1. Germline loops: CDR1 ENHRY, CDR2 SYGVKD. The CDR3 has 14 residues. The J segment lost 7 bases and the V segment lost 2 bases, leaving 6 bases of the junction unmatched. This CDR3 is CAISEARGRGGYTF. CDR3 bases: TGTGCCATCAGTGAGGCCAGGGGGCGAGGTGGCTACACCTTC.

This clonotype was picked up many times. The rearrangement links TRBV9 to TRBJ2-7; 9 bases fit TRBD1. Per germline, CDR1 SGDLS and CDR2 YYNGEE. V shed 3 bases, J shed 5 bases, and the junction held 6 bases outside the gene matches. CDR3 length: 14 residues. The DNA of the CDR3 is TGTGCCAGCAGCGCGGACCGGGACAGGGACGAGCAGTACTTC. Its protein product is CASSADRDRDEQYF.

The genes are TRBV7-3 and TRBJ1-1; 7 positions agree with TRBD1. Germline V gene lookup returns CDR1 SGHTA and CDR2 FQGTGA. V lost 5 bases and J lost 0; bases outside the gene matches: 9. The CDR3 covers 16 residues. The CDR3 nucleotides read TGTGCCAGCAGCGTTGACAGGGCGGAACTGAACACTGAAGCTTTCTTT. This sequence encodes CASSVDRAELNTEAFF.

This clonotype showed up just a few times. This sequence joins TRBV24-1 and TRBJ2-5; TRBD1 aligns across 10 bases. V lost 5 bases, J lost 5 bases, and 10 bases stayed unmatched. The germline gives CDR1 KGHDR, CDR2 SFDVKD. CDR3 length: 16 amino acids. The CDR3 sequence: CATSGFGTGAGETQYF. In nucleotides, the CDR3 is TGTGCCACCAGTGGGTTCGGGACAGGGGCCGGGGAGACCCAGTACTTC.

This clonotype showed up many times. The rearrangement links TRBV6-9 to TRBJ2-7, with D uncertain. The CDR3 totals 13 residues. Trimming cost V 2 bases and J 5 bases, with 10 bases left between them. Germline V CDR1 and CDR2: MNHGY, SVAAGI. The CDR3 sequence: CASSYHMVDEQYF. CDR3 sequence (DNA): TGTGCCAGCAGTTATCATATGGTCGACGAGCAGTACTTC.

V gene TRBV30 combines with J gene TRBJ1-1; perhaps TRBD1 as D (5 bases). Germline CDR1 is GTSNPN and CDR2 is SVGIG (reference sequence). Trimming stripped 1 base from V and 0 bases from J, with 9 bases between. This CDR3 is 14 amino acids long. CDR3 sequence (DNA): TGTGCCTGGAGTGGGGACGGCCTGAACACTGAAGCTTTCTTT. Translation: CAWSGDGLNTEAFF.

This clonotype was detected many times. The chain links TRBV19 to TRBJ1-1; D ambiguous. This CDR3 has 16 amino acids. The V and J ends lost 7 bases and 7 bases respectively, with 25 bases between them. From germline, CDR1 is LNHDA and CDR2 SQIVND (reference sequence). CDR3 coding DNA: TGTGCCAGTACTCTCCGGCTGGGAGTGCCCGTAGTTGAAGCTTTCTTT. Protein sequence: CASTLRLGVPVVEAFF.

This clonotype was found many times. The gene calls are TRBV5-1 and TRBJ1-1, with D unresolved. The V and J ends lost 0 bases and 6 bases respectively, with 9 bases between them. The CDR3 has 13 residues. The germline V gene has CDR1 SGHRS and CDR2 YFSETQ. The CDR3 reads CASSLVSRAEAFF. CDR3 coding DNA: TGCGCCAGCAGCTTGGTATCGCGCGCTGAAGCTTTCTTT.

This clonotype appeared many times. This rearrangement joins TRBV7-2 to TRBJ2-7; 9 bases map to TRBD1. The V gene end was trimmed by 4 bases and the J gene end by 7 bases; junction bases not matched to a gene: 8. Germline V gene data show CDR1 as SGHTA and CDR2 as FQGNSA. CDR3 length: 14 amino acids. CDR3: CASSSGQGVEEQYF. CDR3 DNA sequence: TGTGCCAGCAGCTCGGGACAGGGAGTAGAGGAGCAGTACTTC.

This clonotype was recorded many times. Written as DNA, the CDR3 is TGTGCCAGTAGTATCGGTCGGGACAGGGTACCCTACGAGCAGTACTTC. Translation: CASSIGRDRVPYEQYF. The chain recombines TRBV19 with TRBJ2-7; TRBD1 agrees at 9 bases. This CDR3 region has 16 residues. Unmatched junction bases numbered 8, after V lost 3 bases and J lost 2 bases. Looked up from germline, CDR1 is LNHDA and CDR2 is SQIVND (reference sequence).

The chain combines TRBV6-5 with TRBJ1-2; TRBD1 aligns across 8 bases. The CDR3 runs to 14 residues. Losses at the gene ends were 4 bases for V and 3 bases for J; bases not matched to a gene: 4. Looked up from germline, CDR1 is MNHEY and CDR2 is SVGAGI. CDR3 in DNA: TGTGCCAGCAGTTCGAGACAGGGGTACTATGGCTACACCTTC. This encodes CASSSRQGYYGYTF.

This clonotype was observed once. CDR3 protein: CASRQQGFDYGYTF. CDR3 bases: TGTGCCAGCAGACAACAGGGTTTCGACTATGGCTACACCTTC. The chain employs TRBV27 and TRBJ1-2; D possibly corresponds to TRBD1 (6 bases). Germline CDR1 reads MNHEY; CDR2 reads SMNVEV (reference sequence). V shed 6 bases and J shed 3 bases, with 14 bases lying between them. The CDR3 runs 14 residues.

V usage is TRBV27 and J usage is TRBJ2-7; 9 bases map to TRBD2. The length of the CDR3 is 15 residues. Germline V lookup: CDR1 MNHEY, CDR2 SMNVEV (reference sequence). V was clipped by 3 bases and J by 7 bases; unmatched bases: 10. This CDR3 is CASSFIGLAPTEQYF. The CDR3 bases are TGTGCCAGCAGTTTCATCGGACTAGCGCCTACGGAGCAGTACTTC.

The rearrangement links TRBV12-3 or TRBV12-4 to TRBJ1-2; no firm D call. CDR3 length equals 14 residues. Trimming removed 1 base at V and 1 base at J, with 7 bases between. CDR3 DNA: TGTGCCAGCAGTTTAGTCCACGTTAACTATGGCTACACCTTC. The encoded protein is CASSLVHVNYGYTF.

This clonotype was seen many times. In nucleotides, the CDR3 is TGTGCCAGCAGTGCAACACAGGCCCACTATGGCTACACCTTC. It encodes CASSATQAHYGYTF. V and J are TRBV27 and TRBJ1-2; tentative D call: TRBD1 (5 bases). Per the germline V gene, CDR1 is MNHEY and CDR2 is SMNVEV (reference sequence). Deletions cut 5 bases from V and 3 bases from J, with 13 bases between. The CDR3 consists of 14 residues.

This clonotype was found many times. This rearrangement joins TRBV20-1 to TRBJ1-1, with 7 bases aligning to TRBD1. This CDR3 region has 15 residues. Germline lookup yields CDR1 DFQATT and CDR2 SNEGSKA (reference sequence). The junction had 7 bases not matched to a gene; V was cut back by 2 bases and J by 1 base. CDR3 region: CSARFTNRGNTEAFF. The DNA of the CDR3 is TGCAGTGCTAGATTCACCAACAGGGGGAACACTGAAGCTTTCTTT.

This clonotype was counted ten times or more. The chain links TRBV27 to TRBJ2-7, with D possibly being TRBD2 (6 bases). The CDR3 covers 15 residues. The germline CDR1 and CDR2 sequences are MNHEY and SMNVEV (reference sequence). V was cut by 7 bases and J by 0 bases, with 16 bases left in between. This chain's CDR3 is CASKLGRGSSYEQYF. DNA of the CDR3: TGTGCCAGCAAACTGGGACGGGGGAGCTCCTACGAGCAGTACTTC.

This clonotype was counted only a few times. A much larger clone differs by one base, so this may be a read error. The gene calls are TRBV28 and TRBJ1-1; D ambiguous. The CDR3 has 14 amino acids. Trimming took off 3 bases at V and 4 bases at J, with 12 bases between the two ends. CDR1 is MDHEN and CDR2 is SYDVKM in the germline V gene. CDR3 amino acids: CASSFFGMSTEAFF. The CDR3 nucleotides read TGTGCCAGCAGTTTCTTCGGCATGAGCACTGAAGCTTTCTTT. Variable domain in full (rest from reference TRBV28 and TRBJ1-1): DVKVTQSSRYLVKRTGEKVFLECVQDMDHENMFWYRQDPGLGLRLIYFSYDVKMKEKGDIPEGYSVSREKKERFSLILESASTNQTSMYLCASSFFGMSTEAFFGQGTRLTVV.

There are many counts of this clonotype. This chain joins TRBV9 and TRBJ2-7; 8 bases map to TRBD1. This CDR3 spans 16 amino acids. CDR1 is SGDLS and CDR2 is YYNGEE in the germline V gene. The V gene end was trimmed by 4 bases and the J gene end by 1 base; junction bases not matched to a gene: 10. The CDR3 DNA reads as TGTGCCAGCAGCCCCCGCATACAGGGGGGTTCCTACGAGCAGTACTTC. Translated, it gives CASSPRIQGGSYEQYF. Full variable domain (missing parts from reference TRBV9 and TRBJ2-7): DSGVTQTPKHLITATGQRVTLRCSPRSGDLSVYWYQQSLDQGLQFLIQYYNGEERAKGNILERFSAQQFPDLHSELNLSSLELGDSALYFCASSPRIQGGSYEQYFGPGTRLTVT.

This clonotype was found once. The rearrangement joins TRBV28 to TRBJ2-2, with a possible D match to TRBD1 (6 bases). V lost 6 bases and J lost 1, with 12 bases in between. CDR1 is MDHEN and CDR2 is SYDVKM in the germline V gene. The CDR3 totals 15 residues. The DNA for the CDR3 is TGTGCCAGCAGGGCGGCAGGGGAGAACACCGGGGAGCTGTTTTTT. Translation: CASRAAGENTGELFF. The full variable domain, its missing parts supplied by reference TRBV28 and TRBJ2-2, is DVKVTQSSRYLVKRTGEKVFLECVQDMDHENMFWYRQDPGLGLRLIYFSYDVKMKEKGDIPEGYSVSREKKERFSLILESASTNQTSMYLCASRAAGENTGELFFGEGSRLTVL.

This clonotype occurred many times. The chain couples TRBV12-3 or TRBV12-4 to TRBJ2-7; D is undetermined. V lost 5 bases and J lost 3, with 11 bases in between. The CDR3 is 13 amino acids. For the CDR3, the DNA is TGTGCCAGCAGTCCCTACCAGATCTACGAGCAGTACTTC. Protein: CASSPYQIYEQYF.

This clonotype has ten or more counts. The chain has TRBV27 and TRBJ1-5, with D unresolved. V was pared by 4 bases and J by 3 bases, with 7 bases between. This CDR3 has 13 residues. CDR1 is MNHEY, CDR2 SMNVEV, per germline (reference sequence). Written as DNA, the CDR3 is TGTGCCAGCAGTTCCGGTACCAATCAGCCCCAGCATTTT. This codes for CASSSGTNQPQHF.

In its sample, this clonotype was seen many times. The J gene is TRBJ1-1, the V gene TRBV27; tentative D call: TRBD1 (6 bases). This CDR3 comprises 15 residues. Germline V lookup: CDR1 MNHEY, CDR2 SMNVEV (reference sequence). Trimming pared 1 base from V and 1 base from J, leaving 10 bases between. CDR3 sequence: CASSLYQGTNTEAFF. CDR3 nucleotide sequence: TGTGCCAGCAGTTTATATCAGGGGACGAACACTGAAGCTTTCTTT.

Many counts were recorded for this clonotype. The chain links TRBV7-2 to TRBJ2-5; TRBD1 is a possible D gene (5 bases). The V gene lost 8 bases and the J gene lost 3 bases, with 16 bases spanning the gap. Germline V gene lookup returns CDR1 SGHTA and CDR2 FQGNSA. The CDR3 contains 14 residues. This CDR3 is CASGKNQGKETQYF. In nucleotides, the CDR3 is TGTGCCAGCGGCAAGAATCAGGGTAAAGAGACCCAGTACTTC.

The rearrangement uses TRBV12-3 or TRBV12-4 and TRBJ1-1; the D gene is possibly TRBD1 (5 bases). V was trimmed by 4 bases and J by 5 bases, leaving 14 bases between them. The CDR3 loop spans 14 amino acids. CDR3 sequence (DNA): TGTGCCAGCAGTTCTACCTTTTGGGGGACTGAAGCTTTCTTT. Its translation: CASSSTFWGTEAFF.